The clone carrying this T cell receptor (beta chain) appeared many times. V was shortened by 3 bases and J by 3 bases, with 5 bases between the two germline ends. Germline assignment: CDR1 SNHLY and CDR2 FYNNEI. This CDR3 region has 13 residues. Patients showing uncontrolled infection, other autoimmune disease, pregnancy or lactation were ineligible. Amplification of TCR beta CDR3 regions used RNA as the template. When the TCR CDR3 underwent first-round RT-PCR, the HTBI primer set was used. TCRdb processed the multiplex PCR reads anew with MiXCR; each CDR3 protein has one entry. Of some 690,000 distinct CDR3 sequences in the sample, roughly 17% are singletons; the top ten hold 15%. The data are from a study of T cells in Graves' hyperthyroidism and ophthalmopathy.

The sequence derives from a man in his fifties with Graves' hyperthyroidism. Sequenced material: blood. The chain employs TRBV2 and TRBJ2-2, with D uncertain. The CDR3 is CASSEWDTGELFF. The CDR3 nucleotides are TGTGCCAGCAGTGAGTGGGACACCGGGGAGCTGTTTTTT.